Here is one T cell receptor (beta chain) with its context. Using immunoSEQ multiplex PCR, the repertoire was profiled, and TCRdb retains in-frame clones only, with some absent. The table shows 85,000 to 100,000 clones, with roughly four fifths occurring only once. This specimen belongs to a study of control samples from healthy donors and cancer patients. This clonotype was sampled from a man aged 55-75 years in good health. What was sequenced was blood.

The CDR3 DNA sequence: TGCAGTGCTAGCCCCGCAGAGACCCAGTACTTC. Its protein product is CSASPAETQYF. The chain is built from TRBV20-1 and TRBJ2-5; D not certain. Per the germline V gene, CDR1 is DFQATT and CDR2 is SNEGSKA (reference sequence). V was trimmed by 3 bases and J by 4 bases, leaving 6 bases between them. The CDR3 runs 11 residues.